The 32 T cell receptor beta chains presented below share a single source sample, sequenced in a study of T cells in Graves' hyperthyroidism and ophthalmopathy. Using RNA transcripts as the source, TCR beta CDR3 regions were amplified. Primed by the HTBI set, a first-round RT-PCR was run on the TCR CDR3. TCRdb re-called the multiplex PCR reads with MiXCR, one entry per CDR3 protein. The sample carries fewer than 450,000 distinct CDR3 sequences, less than 20% recorded once. Sequences were obtained from blood. The source is a man between 18 and 29 years old with Graves' ophthalmopathy.

V usage is TRBV10-1 and J usage is TRBJ2-7, with D perhaps matching TRBD2 (6 bases). The CDR3 loop spans 12 amino acids. Germline-derived CDR1 and CDR2 are WNHNN and SYGVQD (reference sequence). The germline V and J ends were trimmed by 6 bases and 5 bases, with 11 bases remaining between them. CDR3 loop: CASRGGKDEQYF. CDR3 DNA: TGCGCCAGCAGGGGGGGAAAGGACGAGCAGTACTTC.

This clonotype appeared many times. J is TRBJ1-6 and V is TRBV7-3; D unclear. V was pared by 5 bases and J by 16 bases, with 12 bases between. The CDR3 has 11 amino acids. Germline CDR1 and CDR2: SGHTA and FQGTGA. CDR3 region: CASSPIDPLHF. In DNA form, the CDR3 reads TGTGCCAGCAGCCCTATAGACCCTCTCCACTTT. The variable domain in full, completed from reference TRBV7-3 and TRBJ1-6, reads GAGVSQTPSNKVTEKGKYVELRCDPISGHTALYWYRQSLGQGPEFLIYFQGTGAADDSGLPNDRFFAVRPEGSVSTLKIQRTERGDSAVYLCASSPIDPLHFGNGTRLTVT.

This clonotype has ten or more counts. Here the CDR3 DNA reads TGTGCCACCAGCCAAGACGGCAGGGGGCAGGGATACGGCAATCAGCCCCAGCATTTT. It yields the protein CATSQDGRGQGYGNQPQHF. The rearrangement joins TRBV15 to TRBJ1-5; 8 nucleotides line up with TRBD1. This CDR3 comprises 19 residues. The germline V gene has CDR1 LNHNV and CDR2 YYDKDF (reference sequence). Trimming cost V 5 bases and J 2 bases; bases outside gene matches: 17.

This clonotype was seen at least ten times. The chain's CDR3 is CASSLVLGNQFF. The DNA for the CDR3 is TGTGCCAGCAGCTTAGTTCTGGGTAATCAGTTCTTC. The V call is TRBV11-1, the J call TRBJ2-1, with unresolved D. Trimming took 1 base from V and 13 from J, leaving 11 bases between them. This CDR3 region has 12 residues. The germline CDR1 and CDR2 sequences are SGHAT and FQDESV (reference sequence).

This sequence joins TRBV9 and TRBJ2-2; 8 bases match TRBD1. Trimming took 1 base from V and 4 from J; bases not matched to a gene: 9. This CDR3 is 17 amino acids long. Looked up from germline, CDR1 is SGDLS and CDR2 is YYNGEE. In DNA, the CDR3 is TGTGCCAGCAGCGTACCCGTTGGACAGGGCTCCACCGGGGAGCTGTTTTTT. It yields the protein CASSVPVGQGSTGELFF.

The chain uses TRBV4-1 and TRBJ2-1, with 12 bases identical to TRBD2. Germline V gene data show CDR1 as MGHRA and CDR2 as YSYEKL. This CDR3 contains 16 residues. V lost 2 bases and J lost 6; bases outside the gene matches: 5. CDR3 coding DNA: TGCGCCAGCAGCCAAACACTAGCGGGGGGTTCCAATGAGCAGTTCTTC. Translating gives CASSQTLAGGSNEQFF.

The table lists this clonotype with a few counts. The rearrangement uses TRBV24-1 and TRBJ2-1; TRBD2 matches at 8 bases. Germline V lookup: CDR1 KGHDR, CDR2 SFDVKD. Trimming took 2 bases from V and 9 from J; bases not matched to a gene: 11. This CDR3 region has 16 residues. DNA for the CDR3: TGTGCCACCAGTGATTCGGGGGGGCCTTTTCATACTGAGCAGTTCTTC. This sequence encodes CATSDSGGPFHTEQFF.

This clonotype was seen a few times. J is TRBJ2-7 and V is TRBV2; D unclear. V lost 8 bases and J lost 9, with 23 bases in between. Germline loops: CDR1 SNHLY, CDR2 FYNNEI. The CDR3 consists of 14 residues. The CDR3 sequence is CASSGMGTFRGQYF. Here the CDR3 DNA reads TGTGCCAGCTCTGGAATGGGTACCTTTCGCGGGCAGTACTTC.

This clonotype was detected ten times or more. The rearrangement joins TRBV7-3 to TRBJ2-1; the match to TRBD1 covers 12 bases. Losses at the gene ends were 5 bases for V and 4 bases for J; bases not matched to a gene: 6. Germline CDR1 reads SGHTA; CDR2 reads FQGTGA. The CDR3 spans 16 residues. The CDR3 DNA sequence: TGTGCCAGCAGCGCAAGGGACAGGGGGCCTTACAATGAGCAGTTCTTC. Amino acid sequence: CASSARDRGPYNEQFF.

This clonotype was seen many times. The chain recombines TRBV28 with TRBJ2-7; 9 bases line up with TRBD1. V lost 3 bases, J lost 6 bases, and 12 bases stayed unmatched. The CDR3 extends over 16 amino acids. Germline V CDR1 and CDR2: MDHEN, SYDVKM. CDR3 residues: CASSLYRGTGPFEQYF. CDR3 bases: TGTGCCAGCAGTTTGTACAGAGGGACAGGGCCCTTCGAGCAGTACTTC.

The chain is built from TRBV12-3 or TRBV12-4 and TRBJ1-4; D gene uncertain. The ends were cut back, 6 bases at V and 6 bases at J, with 17 bases in the middle. The CDR3 consists of 15 residues. The CDR3 spells CASSSTGQRYEKLFF. The CDR3 region has the DNA TGTGCCAGCAGCTCAACCGGGCAAAGATATGAAAAACTGTTTTTT.

The chain carries TRBV5-1 and TRBJ1-1; D gene ambiguous. Per germline, CDR1 SGHRS and CDR2 YFSETQ. Trimming stripped 4 bases from V and 1 base from J, with 14 bases between. The CDR3 spans 15 residues. CDR3: CASSLEGPENTEAFF. In DNA, the CDR3 is TGCGCCAGCAGCCTAGAAGGGCCCGAGAACACTGAAGCTTTCTTT.

This sequence joins TRBV7-9 and TRBJ2-7; TRBD1 matches at 8 bases. V gave up 3 bases and J gave up 0 bases; unmatched junction bases: 16. This CDR3 has 19 amino acids. Germline lookup yields CDR1 SEHNR and CDR2 FQNEAQ (reference sequence). CDR3 in DNA: TGTGCCAGCAGCTTTGACAGGGGTTCAATCCTGGGTAGCTCCTACGAGCAGTACTTC. This translates into CASSFDRGSILGSSYEQYF.

This clonotype was seen a handful of times. The chain recombines TRBV18 with TRBJ2-5, with TRBD2 matching 8 bases. The germline V gene has CDR1 KGHSH and CDR2 LQKENI. The CDR3 runs to 16 residues. With 3 bases clipped from V and 5 bases from J, the junction kept 11 bases outside the gene matches. The CDR3 loop reads CASSPRDPREGETQYF. The CDR3 DNA is TGTGCCAGCTCACCTCGGGATCCCCGGGAGGGGGAGACCCAGTACTTC.

This clonotype was observed many times. The chain uses TRBV15 and TRBJ2-3; 7 bases fit TRBD2. Trimming cost V 1 base and J 1 base; bases outside gene matches: 5. Germline V gives CDR1 LNHNV, CDR2 YYDKDF (reference sequence). The CDR3 is 16 residues long. In DNA, the CDR3 is TGTGCCACCAGCAGAGGGATGGCGGGGGGCACAGATACGCAGTATTTT. Encoded protein: CATSRGMAGGTDTQYF.

Only one count was recorded for this clonotype. This sequence may be a read error, since a much larger clone differs from it by one base. The J gene is TRBJ2-7, the V gene TRBV11-2; D perhaps matches TRBD2 (7 bases). Looked up from germline, CDR1 is SGHAT and CDR2 is FQNNGV. The germline V and J ends were trimmed by 8 bases and 3 bases, with 17 bases remaining between them. The CDR3 is made up of 14 amino acids. The CDR3 sequence: CASDRGAGGYEQYF. The CDR3 bases are TGTGCCAGCGACCGGGGGGCGGGCGGCTACGAGCAGTACTTC.

This clonotype came up once. The genes are TRBV10-3 and TRBJ2-5, with 12 bases matching TRBD1. This CDR3 has 15 residues. Germline V gives CDR1 ENHRY, CDR2 SYGVKD. Trimming removed 2 bases from V and 5 bases from J; junction bases left unmatched: 3. CDR3 sequence (DNA): TGTGCCATCAGTGAGGGGACAGGGGGCCGGGAGACCCAGTACTTC. It encodes CAISEGTGGRETQYF.

The sample holds many counts of this clonotype. The CDR3: CASSLDPMGSTGDGYTF. The CDR3, as DNA: TGTGCCAGCAGCTTAGACCCGATGGGATCGACAGGGGATGGCTACACCTTC. The chain employs TRBV11-2 and TRBJ1-2; 8 bases line up with TRBD1. Germline CDR1 reads SGHAT; CDR2 reads FQNNGV. The CDR3 contains 17 residues. After removal of 0 bases from V and 6 bases from J, the junction contained 12 bases not matched to a gene.

In its sample, this clonotype was seen a few times. The V call is TRBV9, the J call TRBJ2-1, with TRBD1 as a possible D gene (7 bases). The CDR3 is 15 residues long. From germline, CDR1 is SGDLS and CDR2 YYNGEE. Trimming left V 0 bases short and J 3 bases short, with 10 bases between. CDR3 bases: TGTGCCAGCAGCGTAGCAGGGGGGAACTACAATGAGCAGTTCTTC. This sequence encodes CASSVAGGNYNEQFF.

This clonotype appeared a few times. This may arise from a read error, as a much more abundant clone is one base away. The chain joins TRBV28 to TRBJ2-1, with D perhaps TRBD2 (6 bases). Germline loops: CDR1 MDHEN, CDR2 SYDVKM. The CDR3 extends over 15 amino acids. The CDR3 DNA reads TGTGCCCGCAGTTTCCGGGCGTTCGGGAGCAATGAGCAGTTCTTC. Translating gives CARSFRAFGSNEQFF.

The CDR3 DNA sequence: TGTGCCAGCTCACCACTTATGGGGGGCACTGAAGCTTTCTTT. This sequence encodes CASSPLMGGTEAFF. The chain joins TRBV18 to TRBJ1-1, with D possibly being TRBD1 (5 bases). This CDR3 contains 14 residues. The germline CDR1 and CDR2 sequences are KGHSH and LQKENI. V was shortened by 1 base and J by 4 bases, with 10 bases between the two germline ends.

This clonotype was counted a few times. The chain links TRBV6-5 to TRBJ2-5, with 8 positions matching TRBD2. J lost 2 bases, V lost 2 bases, and 7 bases had no gene match. Looked up from germline, CDR1 is MNHEY and CDR2 is SVGAGI. This CDR3 spans 16 amino acids. DNA of the CDR3: TGTGCCAGCAGTTACGACGGGGGGGGACTTCAAGAGACCCAGTACTTC. It codes for CASSYDGGGLQETQYF.

The sample holds many counts of this clonotype. This chain joins TRBV5-1 and TRBJ2-7; TRBD1 agrees at 10 bases. Trimming at V came to 3 bases and at J to 4 bases, leaving 7 bases not matched to a gene. The germline V gene encodes CDR1 SGHRS and CDR2 YFSETQ. The CDR3 has 15 residues. CDR3 DNA sequence: TGCGCCAGCAGCTCAGACAGGGGGCTTACGTACGAGCAGTACTTC. The encoded protein is CASSSDRGLTYEQYF.

At least ten counts were recorded for this clonotype. The rearrangement uses TRBV27 and TRBJ2-7; D possibly corresponds to TRBD1 (5 bases). Germline V CDR1 and CDR2: MNHEY, SMNVEV (reference sequence). V was shortened by 3 bases and J by 4 bases, with 16 bases between the two germline ends. The CDR3 contains 15 residues. The CDR3 DNA follows: TGTGCCAGCAGTTTCGCAGGGTATCGTCAATACGAGCAGTACTTC. It translates to CASSFAGYRQYEQYF.

This clonotype was observed many times. This chain joins TRBV5-1 and TRBJ1-5, with D perhaps TRBD1 (5 bases). Trimming removed 2 bases from V and 5 bases from J, with 11 bases in between. Germline V lookup: CDR1 SGHRS, CDR2 YFSETQ. The CDR3 covers 14 residues. CDR3 DNA sequence: TGCGCCAGCAGCTTACGAACAGGAGATCAGCCCCAGCATTTT. Translation: CASSLRTGDQPQHF. Supplemented by reference TRBV5-1 and TRBJ1-5, the full variable domain reads KAGVTQTPRYLIKTRGQQVTLSCSPISGHRSVSWYQQTPGQGLQFLFEYFSETQRNKGNFPGRFSGRQFSNSRSEMNVSTLELGDSALYLCASSLRTGDQPQHFGDGTRLSIL.

Regarding this clonotype: It may be a read error: a sequence one base away is much more abundant. The chain has TRBV7-6 and TRBJ2-5, with 8 nucleotides matching TRBD2. Germline CDR1 and CDR2: SGHVS and FNYEAQ. The CDR3 loop spans 13 amino acids. This chain's CDR3 is CVSSLAGSPAQYF. The CDR3, as DNA: TGTGTCAGCAGCTTAGCGGGGAGCCCGGCCCAGTACTTC.

The chain is built from TRBV5-1 and TRBJ2-5; the D gene is possibly TRBD1 (6 bases). This CDR3 spans 15 amino acids. The V end lost 5 bases, the J end lost 2 bases, and 16 bases lay between the germline ends. Germline values: CDR1 SGHRS, CDR2 YFSETQ. Here the CDR3 DNA reads TGCGCCAGCAGATACACGGGACAAGATCAAGAGACCCAGTACTTC. This sequence encodes CASRYTGQDQETQYF.

The V and J genes are TRBV18 and TRBJ2-7, with a weak D call TRBD2 (7 bases). The V end lost 3 bases, the J end lost 2 bases, and 17 bases lay between the germline ends. The CDR3 sequence is 16 residues long. The germline V gene encodes CDR1 KGHSH and CDR2 LQKENI. The CDR3 sequence: CASSPPRGTMTYEQYF. The DNA of the CDR3 is TGTGCCAGCTCACCTCCGAGGGGGACTATGACCTACGAGCAGTACTTC.

This clonotype was seen repeatedly, ten times or more. V and J are TRBV6-1 and TRBJ2-7, with D unresolved. The CDR3 has 18 amino acids. The V end was cut by 6 bases, the J end by 4 bases, with 28 bases between. The germline V gene has CDR1 MNHNS and CDR2 SASEGT. CDR3 protein: CASSSPGKGSTIPYEQYF. CDR3 DNA sequence: TGTGCCAGCAGCTCTCCTGGTAAGGGAAGTACCATCCCGTACGAGCAGTACTTC.

In this sample, this clonotype turned up a few times. The chain couples TRBV7-2 to TRBJ1-4, with a tentative D call TRBD1 (6 bases). Trimming removed 2 bases at V and 0 bases at J, with 13 bases between. CDR3 size: 17 residues. Germline CDR1 reads SGHTA; CDR2 reads FQGNSA. The CDR3: CASSLSPGDATNEKLFF. CDR3 in DNA: TGTGCCAGCAGCTTATCACCAGGGGATGCAACTAATGAAAAACTGTTTTTT.

As regards this clonotype: This may be a read error: a much more frequent sequence differs by one nucleotide. The genes are TRBV7-9 and TRBJ2-1; TRBD2 is a possible D gene (5 bases). From germline, CDR1 is SEHNR and CDR2 FQNEAQ (reference sequence). CDR3 length: 17 residues. CDR3 nucleotides: TGTGCCAGCAGCCCCAACCGGACGGAGGTGCTCTACGATGAGCAGTTCTTC. It codes for CASSPNRTEVLYDEQFF.

This clonotype occurred many times. The gene calls are TRBV5-1 and TRBJ2-1; D not certain. Germline V lookup: CDR1 SGHRS, CDR2 YFSETQ. The V gene lost 0 bases and the J gene lost 10 bases, with 11 bases spanning the gap. This CDR3 contains 13 residues. The CDR3 DNA reads as TGCGCCAGCAGCTTGGCCAGTGCGGAGGAGCAGTTCTTC. This sequence encodes CASSLASAEEQFF.